This T cell receptor beta chain was recorded in a study of identical twins. This CDR3 region has 15 residues. J gave up 6 bases and V 1 base, and 7 bases lay outside the gene matches. In germline, CDR1 is SGHRS, CDR2 YFSETQ. The table lists this clonotype with a few counts. MiXCR, applied by TCRdb to the 5' RACE reads, yields one record per CDR3 protein. The table lists around 490,000 distinct CDR3 sequences, approximately 15% of them singletons. This sample also appeared in a second study, on yellow fever vaccine responses in identical twins.

This TCR derives from a woman between 18 and 30 years old in good health. Sequences were obtained from CD4+ T cells sorted from blood. The J gene is TRBJ2-3, the V gene TRBV5-1; 8 nucleotides align to TRBD1. CDR3 in DNA: TGCGCCAGCAGCTTGCCACAGGGGGTAGCGGATACGCAGTATTTT. Protein sequence: CASSLPQGVADTQYF.